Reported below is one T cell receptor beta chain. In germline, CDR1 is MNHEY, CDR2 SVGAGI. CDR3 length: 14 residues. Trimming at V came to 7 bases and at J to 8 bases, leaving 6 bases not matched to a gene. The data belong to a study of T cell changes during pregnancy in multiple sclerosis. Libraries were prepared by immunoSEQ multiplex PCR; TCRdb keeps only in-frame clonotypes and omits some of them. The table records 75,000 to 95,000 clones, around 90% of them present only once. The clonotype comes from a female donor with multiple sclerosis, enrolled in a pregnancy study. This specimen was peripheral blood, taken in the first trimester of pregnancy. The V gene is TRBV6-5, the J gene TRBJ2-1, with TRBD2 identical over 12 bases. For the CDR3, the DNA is TGTGCCAGCAACCGACTAGCGGGAGCCGATGAGCAGTTCTTC. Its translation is CASNRLAGADEQFF.